Below are 16 T cell receptor beta chains sequenced from a single sample in a study of cytomegalovirus exposure and HLA in healthy donors. Generated by immunoSEQ multiplex PCR, the TCRdb table keeps only in-frame clones and is missing some. In the table there are approximately 170,000 clones, 85% of which are singletons. The specimen was PBMCs. The origin of the receptors is a man younger than 45 in good health and CMV-seropositive.

V gene TRBV5-1 combines with J gene TRBJ2-5; the match to TRBD1 covers 10 bases. Trimming at V came to 4 bases and at J to 5 bases, leaving 5 bases not matched to a gene. The V gene's germline CDR1 is SGHRS and CDR2 YFSETQ. The CDR3 totals 14 residues. Here the CDR3 DNA reads TGCGCCAGCAGCCAAGACAGGGGGCATGAGACCCAGTACTTC. This gives the protein CASSQDRGHETQYF.

This clone was seen a single time. This chain uses TRBV7-2 with TRBJ2-2; D is uncertain. Between the trimmed V and J ends, which lost 5 bases and 0 bases, there was a span of 7 bases. The germline CDR1 and CDR2 sequences are SGHTA and FQGNSA. The CDR3 spans 14 residues. CDR3 DNA: TGTGCCAGCAGCGCGTCCGCGAACACCGGGGAGCTGTTTTTT. Protein: CASSASANTGELFF.

About this clone itself: Relative to the germline gene, one junction end is altered; a read error may explain this. The rearrangement uses TRBV7-7 and TRBJ1-4; D perhaps matches TRBD1 (6 bases). The CDR3 spans 15 residues. Per germline, CDR1 SSHAT and CDR2 FNYEAQ (reference sequence). The DNA for the CDR3 is TGTGCTAGCAGACCACTGGGGGCGTCTAATGAAAAACTGTTTTTT. Protein: CASRPLGASNEKLFF.

The rearrangement links TRBV7-6 to TRBJ2-2; D unresolved. The germline gives CDR1 SGHVS, CDR2 FNYEAQ. This CDR3 is built from 14 residues. The germline V and J ends were trimmed by 1 base and 5 bases, with 8 bases remaining between them. CDR3 in amino acids: CASSLGHLTGELFF. In nucleotides, the CDR3 is TGTGCCAGCAGCTTAGGACACCTTACCGGGGAGCTGTTTTTT.

The rearrangement joins TRBV18 to TRBJ1-3; D remains ambiguous. Trimming removed 3 bases from V and 0 bases from J, with 15 bases in between. CDR1 is KGHSH and CDR2 is LQKENI in the germline V gene. The CDR3 covers 17 residues. Written as DNA, the CDR3 is TGTGCCAGCTCACCCCTACAGATCTCGAGCTCTGGAAACACCATATATTTT. The encoded protein is CASSPLQISSSGNTIYF.

V usage is TRBV2 and J usage is TRBJ1-1; tentatively, D is TRBD1 (6 bases). Germline V gene sequence: CDR1 SNHLY, CDR2 FYNNEI. The V and J ends lost 8 bases and 5 bases respectively, with 18 bases between them. The CDR3 is 14 amino acids. CDR3 sequence reads: CASVITGGRTEAFF. The CDR3 DNA follows: TGTGCCAGCGTGATAACTGGGGGCCGGACTGAAGCTTTCTTT.

The rearrangement joins TRBV7-2 to TRBJ2-2; 7 bases agree with TRBD1. The CDR3 extends over 15 amino acids. V was clipped by 4 bases and J by 2 bases; unmatched bases: 4. Germline V gene lookup returns CDR1 SGHTA and CDR2 FQGNSA. The CDR3 here is CASSSQGRNTGELFF. CDR3 coding DNA: TGTGCCAGCAGCTCACAGGGGAGAAACACCGGGGAGCTGTTTTTT. The full variable domain, with the rest looked up from reference TRBV7-2 and TRBJ2-2, is GAGVSQSPSNKVTEKGKDVELRCDPISGHTALYWYRQSLGQGLEFLIYFQGNSAPDKSGLPSDRFSAERTGGSVSTLTIQRTQQEDSAVYLCASSSQGRNTGELFFGEGSRLTVL.

The chain uses TRBV9 and TRBJ2-3, with TRBD2 matching 9 bases. This CDR3 region has 15 residues. V shed 1 base, J shed 2 bases, and the junction held 2 bases outside the gene matches. The germline gives CDR1 SGDLS, CDR2 YYNGEE. The CDR3 DNA is TGTGCCAGCAGCGTAACTAGCGGGTTCACAGATACGCAGTATTTT. Its translation is CASSVTSGFTDTQYF.

The chain links TRBV27 to TRBJ1-2, with D maybe TRBD1 (6 bases). The CDR3 consists of 15 residues. Between the trimmed V and J ends, which lost 0 bases and 5 bases, there was a span of 13 bases. Germline loops: CDR1 MNHEY, CDR2 SMNVEV (reference sequence). As DNA, the CDR3 is TGTGCCAGCAGTTTATCCGGGGGGGCGTGGTATGGCTACACCTTC. Its protein is CASSLSGGAWYGYTF.

V is TRBV4-1 and J is TRBJ2-7; D perhaps matches TRBD1 (5 bases). There are 16 residues in the CDR3. The germline CDR1 and CDR2 sequences are MGHRA and YSYEKL. The V and J ends lost 4 bases and 3 bases respectively, with 19 bases between them. The CDR3 sequence is CASSPRPRQFGYEQYF. In nucleotides, the CDR3 is TGCGCCAGCAGCCCCCGCCCTCGACAGTTTGGCTACGAGCAGTACTTC.

The chain links TRBV5-1 to TRBJ2-1; 11 nucleotides align to TRBD1. The CDR3 contains 16 residues. Per germline, CDR1 SGHRS and CDR2 YFSETQ. J gave up 9 bases and V 0 bases, and 8 bases lay outside the gene matches. The CDR3 loop reads CASSLARTGGLGEQFF. DNA of the CDR3: TGCGCCAGCAGCTTGGCTCGGACAGGGGGCCTCGGTGAGCAGTTCTTC.

The rearrangement links TRBV7-6 to TRBJ2-5; 9 bases line up with TRBD1. Per the germline V gene, CDR1 is SGHVS and CDR2 is FNYEAQ. Losses at the gene ends were 5 bases for V and 5 bases for J; bases not matched to a gene: 12. The CDR3 is 16 amino acids. CDR3 residues: CASSRSGTGIAETQYF. CDR3 nucleotide sequence: TGTGCCAGCAGCCGCTCCGGGACAGGGATTGCGGAGACCCAGTACTTC.

The chain uses TRBV5-8 and TRBJ1-5; 7 nucleotides align to TRBD1. The germline V gene has CDR1 SGHTS and CDR2 YDEGEE. The CDR3 length is 15 residues. The J segment lost 0 bases and the V segment lost 4 bases, leaving 4 bases of the junction unmatched. The CDR3 DNA reads TGTGCCAGCAGCATACAGGGGTATAGCAATCAGCCCCAGCATTTT. It yields the protein CASSIQGYSNQPQHF.

The table lists this clone with a few counts. This sequence joins TRBV7-2 and TRBJ2-7; maybe TRBD1 (8 bases). This CDR3 is 15 amino acids long. Germline V gene lookup returns CDR1 SGHTA and CDR2 FQGNSA. Trimming removed 2 bases at V and 2 bases at J, with 13 bases between. The CDR3 is CASSLSQGGTYEQYF. Here the CDR3 DNA reads TGTGCCAGCAGCTTATCACAGGGGGGGACCTACGAGCAGTACTTC. The complete variable domain, with remaining parts taken from reference TRBV7-2 and TRBJ2-7, reads GAGVSQSPSNKVTEKGKDVELRCDPISGHTALYWYRQSLGQGLEFLIYFQGNSAPDKSGLPSDRFSAERTGGSVSTLTIQRTQQEDSAVYLCASSLSQGGTYEQYFGPGTRLTVT.

The chain is built from TRBV15 and TRBJ2-1, with TRBD2 matching over 8 bases. The CDR3 consists of 13 residues. The ends lost 5 bases at V and 5 bases at J; junction bases unmatched: 2. Germline loops: CDR1 LNHNV, CDR2 YYDKDF (reference sequence). The DNA of the CDR3 is TGTGCCACCAGCCGGCGGGGGGACAATGAGCAGTTCTTC. The encoded protein is CATSRRGDNEQFF.

The rearrangement links TRBV10-3 to TRBJ2-7; 7 nucleotides match TRBD1. The CDR3 loop spans 14 amino acids. V was pared by 4 bases and J by 0 bases, with 3 bases of the junction left unmatched. The germline V gene has CDR1 ENHRY and CDR2 SYGVKD. The CDR3 DNA sequence: TGTGCCATCAGTGTGACAGGGAGCTCCTACGAGCAGTACTTC. It encodes CAISVTGSSYEQYF.